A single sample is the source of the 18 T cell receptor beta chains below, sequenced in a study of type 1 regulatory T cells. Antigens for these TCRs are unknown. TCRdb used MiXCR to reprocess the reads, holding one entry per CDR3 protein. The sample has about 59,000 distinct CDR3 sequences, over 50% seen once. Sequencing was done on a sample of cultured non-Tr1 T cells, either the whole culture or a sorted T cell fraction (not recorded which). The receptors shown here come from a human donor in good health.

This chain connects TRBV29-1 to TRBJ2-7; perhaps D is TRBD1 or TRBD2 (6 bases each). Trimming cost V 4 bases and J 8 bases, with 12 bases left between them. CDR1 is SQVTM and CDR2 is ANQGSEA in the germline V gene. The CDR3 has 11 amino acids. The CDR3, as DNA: TGCAGCGTTGTGAGGGGGGAGAAGCAGTACTTC. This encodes CSVVRGEKQYF.

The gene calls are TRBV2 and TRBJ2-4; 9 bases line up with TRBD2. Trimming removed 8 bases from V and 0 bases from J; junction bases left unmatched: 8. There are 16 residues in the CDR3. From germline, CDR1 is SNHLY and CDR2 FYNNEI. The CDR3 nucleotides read TGTGCCAGCTCTTCAATAGCGGGGGTAGCCAAAAACATTCAGTACTTC. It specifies CASSSIAGVAKNIQYF.

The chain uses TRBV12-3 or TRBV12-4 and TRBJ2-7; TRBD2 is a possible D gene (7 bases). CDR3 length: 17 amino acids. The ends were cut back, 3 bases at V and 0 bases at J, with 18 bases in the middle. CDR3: CASSLGSGGPSSYEQYF. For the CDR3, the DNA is TGTGCCAGCAGTTTGGGGTCCGGGGGGCCGAGCTCCTACGAGCAGTACTTC.

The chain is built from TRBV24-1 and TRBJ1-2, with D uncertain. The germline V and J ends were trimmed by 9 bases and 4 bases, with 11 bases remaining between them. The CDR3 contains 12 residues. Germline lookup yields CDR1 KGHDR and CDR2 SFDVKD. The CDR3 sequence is CATEAPGYGYTF. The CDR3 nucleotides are TGTGCCACCGAGGCTCCAGGCTATGGCTACACCTTC.

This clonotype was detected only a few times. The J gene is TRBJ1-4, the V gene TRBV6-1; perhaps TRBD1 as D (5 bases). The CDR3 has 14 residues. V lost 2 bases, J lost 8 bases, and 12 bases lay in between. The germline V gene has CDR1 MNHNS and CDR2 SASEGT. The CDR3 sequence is CASSELGVSEKLFF. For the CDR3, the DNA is TGTGCCAGCAGTGAATTAGGGGTGAGCGAAAAACTGTTTTTT.

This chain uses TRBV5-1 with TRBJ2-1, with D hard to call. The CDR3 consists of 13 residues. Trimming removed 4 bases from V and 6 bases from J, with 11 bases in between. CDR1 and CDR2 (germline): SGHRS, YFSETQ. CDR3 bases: TGCGCCAGCAGCCCCCTCCGGATCAATGAGCAGTTCTTC. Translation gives CASSPLRINEQFF.

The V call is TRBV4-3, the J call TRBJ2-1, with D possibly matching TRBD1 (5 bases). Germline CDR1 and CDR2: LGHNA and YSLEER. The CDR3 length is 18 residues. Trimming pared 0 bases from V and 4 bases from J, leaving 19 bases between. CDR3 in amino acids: CASSQEPWGSGFYNEQFF. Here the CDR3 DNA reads TGCGCCAGCAGCCAAGAACCCTGGGGCTCGGGTTTTTACAATGAGCAGTTCTTC.

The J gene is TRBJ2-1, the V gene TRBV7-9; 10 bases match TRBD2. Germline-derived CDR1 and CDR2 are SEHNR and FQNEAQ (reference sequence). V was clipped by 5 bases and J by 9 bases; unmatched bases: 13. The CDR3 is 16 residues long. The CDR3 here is CASSPSGAGGGSEQFF. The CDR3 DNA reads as TGTGCCAGCAGCCCCTCTGGAGCGGGAGGGGGTAGTGAGCAGTTCTTC.

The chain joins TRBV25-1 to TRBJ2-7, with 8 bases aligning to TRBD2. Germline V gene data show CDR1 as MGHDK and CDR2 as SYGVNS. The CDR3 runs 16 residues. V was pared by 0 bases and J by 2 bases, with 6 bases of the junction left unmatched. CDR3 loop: CASSEYPGLAPYEQYF. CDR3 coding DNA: TGTGCCAGCAGTGAATATCCTGGACTAGCTCCCTACGAGCAGTACTTC.

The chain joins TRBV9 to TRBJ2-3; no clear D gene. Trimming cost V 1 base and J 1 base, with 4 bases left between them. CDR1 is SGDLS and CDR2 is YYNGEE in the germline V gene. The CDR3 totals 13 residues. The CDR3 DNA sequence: TGTGCCAGCAGCGTACGCGGCACAGATACGCAGTATTTT. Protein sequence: CASSVRGTDTQYF.

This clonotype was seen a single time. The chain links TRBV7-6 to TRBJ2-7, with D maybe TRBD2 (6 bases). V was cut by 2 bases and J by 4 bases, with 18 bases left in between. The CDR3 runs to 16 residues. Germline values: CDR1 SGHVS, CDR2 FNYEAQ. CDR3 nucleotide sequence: TGTGCCAGCAGCTTAATGGAGGGAGGCAGTATTTACGAGCAGTACTTC. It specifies CASSLMEGGSIYEQYF.

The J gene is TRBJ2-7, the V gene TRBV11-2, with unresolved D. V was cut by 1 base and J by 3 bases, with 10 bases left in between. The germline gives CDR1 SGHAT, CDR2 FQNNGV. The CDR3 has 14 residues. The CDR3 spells CASSLGRQNYEQYF. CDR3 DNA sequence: TGTGCCAGCAGCTTAGGGCGGCAGAACTACGAGCAGTACTTC.

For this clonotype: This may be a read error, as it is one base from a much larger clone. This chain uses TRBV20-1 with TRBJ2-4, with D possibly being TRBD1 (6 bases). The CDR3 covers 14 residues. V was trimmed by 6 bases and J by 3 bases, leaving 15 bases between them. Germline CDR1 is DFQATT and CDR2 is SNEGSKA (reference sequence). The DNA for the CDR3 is TGCAGTGCGCCGGACAGATTAGTCAAAAACATTCAGTACTTC. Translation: CSAPDRLVKNIQYF.

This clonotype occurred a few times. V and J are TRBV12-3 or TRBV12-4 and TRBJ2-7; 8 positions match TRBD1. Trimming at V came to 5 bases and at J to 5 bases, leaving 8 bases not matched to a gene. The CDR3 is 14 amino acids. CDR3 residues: CASSPRTGSDEQYF. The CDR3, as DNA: TGTGCCAGCAGTCCTCGGACAGGGAGCGACGAGCAGTACTTC.

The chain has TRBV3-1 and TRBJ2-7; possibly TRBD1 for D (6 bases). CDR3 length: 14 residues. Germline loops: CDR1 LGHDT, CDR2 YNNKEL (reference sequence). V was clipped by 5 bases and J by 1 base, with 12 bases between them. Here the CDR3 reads CASSTQTGSYEQYF. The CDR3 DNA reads TGTGCCAGCAGCACGCAGACAGGTTCCTACGAGCAGTACTTC.

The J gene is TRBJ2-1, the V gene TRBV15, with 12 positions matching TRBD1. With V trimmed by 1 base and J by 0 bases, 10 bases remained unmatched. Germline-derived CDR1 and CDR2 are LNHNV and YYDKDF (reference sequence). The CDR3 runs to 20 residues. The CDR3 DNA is TGTGCCACCAGCAGAGGACCCGGGACAGGGGGCCGCAGCTCCTACAATGAGCAGTTCTTC. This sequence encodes CATSRGPGTGGRSSYNEQFF.

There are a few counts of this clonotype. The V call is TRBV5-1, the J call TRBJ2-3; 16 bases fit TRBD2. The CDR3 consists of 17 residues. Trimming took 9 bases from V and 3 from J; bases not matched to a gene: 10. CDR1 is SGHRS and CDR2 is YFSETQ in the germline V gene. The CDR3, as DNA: TGCGCCAACACATCCGGGACTAGCGGGAGGGCGACAGATACGCAGTATTTT. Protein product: CANTSGTSGRATDTQYF.

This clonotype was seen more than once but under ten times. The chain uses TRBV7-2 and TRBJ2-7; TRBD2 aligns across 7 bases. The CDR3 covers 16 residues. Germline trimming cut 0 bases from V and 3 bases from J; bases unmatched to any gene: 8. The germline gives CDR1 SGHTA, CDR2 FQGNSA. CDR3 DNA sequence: TGTGCCAGCAGCTTAGCGTCACCTAGCGGAAACTACGAGCAGTACTTC. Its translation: CASSLASPSGNYEQYF.